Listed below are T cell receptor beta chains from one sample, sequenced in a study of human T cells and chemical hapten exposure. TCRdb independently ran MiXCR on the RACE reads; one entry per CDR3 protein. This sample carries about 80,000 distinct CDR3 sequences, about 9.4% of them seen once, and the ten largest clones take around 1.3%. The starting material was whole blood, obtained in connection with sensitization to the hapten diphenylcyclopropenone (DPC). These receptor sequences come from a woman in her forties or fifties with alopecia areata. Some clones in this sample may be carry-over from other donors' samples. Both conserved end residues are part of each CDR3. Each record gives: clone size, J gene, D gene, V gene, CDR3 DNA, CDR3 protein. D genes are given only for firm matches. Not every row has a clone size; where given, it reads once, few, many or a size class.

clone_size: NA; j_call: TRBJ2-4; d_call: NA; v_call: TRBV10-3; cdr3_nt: TGTGCCACCCGGGATGGGAACATTCAGTACTTC; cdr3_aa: CATRDGNIQYF
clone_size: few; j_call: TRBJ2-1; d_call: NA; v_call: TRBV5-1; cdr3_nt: TGCGCCAGTCGACCCGGACCTACGGTCTCCCTGGATGAGCAGTTCTTC; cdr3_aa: CASRPGPTVSLDEQFF
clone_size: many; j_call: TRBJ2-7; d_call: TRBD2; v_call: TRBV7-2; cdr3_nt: TGTGCCAGCAGCTCCCTGGGTAGCGGGTGGGACGAGCAGTACTTC; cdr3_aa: CASSSLGSGWDEQYF
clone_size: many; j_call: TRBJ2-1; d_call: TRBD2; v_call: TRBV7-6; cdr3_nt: TGTGCCAGCAGCCCCAGACTAGCGGGAGGTGGTGAGCAGTTCTTC; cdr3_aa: CASSPRLAGGGEQFF
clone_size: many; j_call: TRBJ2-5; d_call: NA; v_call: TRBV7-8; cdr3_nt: TGTGCCAGCAGCTCTTGGGGGGCCGCCCAAGAGACCCAGTACTTC; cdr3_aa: CASSSWGAAQETQYF
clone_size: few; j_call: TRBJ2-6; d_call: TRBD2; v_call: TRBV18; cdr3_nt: TGTGCCAGCTCACCCCTCGATAGCGGGAGTCCTACTGGGGCCAACGTCCTGACTTTC; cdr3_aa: CASSPLDSGSPTGANVLTF
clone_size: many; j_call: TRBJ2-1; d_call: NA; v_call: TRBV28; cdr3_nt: TGTGCCAGCAGACCCCGTGGGCTAGCAGACAATGAGCAGTTCTTC; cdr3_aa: CASRPRGLADNEQFF
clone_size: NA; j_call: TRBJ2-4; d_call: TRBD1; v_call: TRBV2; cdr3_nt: TGTGCCAGCAGGCGACAGGGCGCTGCCAAAAACATTCAGTACTTC; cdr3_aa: CASRRQGAAKNIQYF
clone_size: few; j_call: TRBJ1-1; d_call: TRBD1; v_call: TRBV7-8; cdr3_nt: TGTGCCAGCAGGACCACAGGGGCCACTGAAGCTTTCTTT; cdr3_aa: CASRTTGATEAFF
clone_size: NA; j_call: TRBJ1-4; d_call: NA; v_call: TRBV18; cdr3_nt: TGTGCCAGCTCACCAGGGAGTGGAGGGGAAAAACTGTTTTTT; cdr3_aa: CASSPGSGGEKLFF
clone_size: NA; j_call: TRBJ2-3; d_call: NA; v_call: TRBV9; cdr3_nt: TGTGCCAGCAGCGTAAAGGGGCCGGGATCTAGCACAGATACGCAGTATTTT; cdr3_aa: CASSVKGPGSSTDTQYF
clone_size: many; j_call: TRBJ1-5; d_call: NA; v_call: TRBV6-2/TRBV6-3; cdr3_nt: TGTGCCAGCAGTTCCTCCAACGGCTTCAATCAGCCCCAGCATTTT; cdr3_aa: CASSSSNGFNQPQHF
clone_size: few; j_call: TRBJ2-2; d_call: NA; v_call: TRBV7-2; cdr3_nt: TGTGCCAGCAGCCGCCGGCGGGACCCTGGGGAGCTGTTTTTT; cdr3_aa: CASSRRRDPGELFF
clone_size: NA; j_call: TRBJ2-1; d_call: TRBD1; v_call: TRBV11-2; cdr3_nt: TGTGCCAGCAGCTCAACAGGGGGAAATGAGCAGTTCTTC; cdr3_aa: CASSSTGGNEQFF
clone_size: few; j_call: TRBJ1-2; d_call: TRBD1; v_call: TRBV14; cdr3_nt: TGTGCCAGCAGCCCCCGGACAGGGGGCCCATACTATGGCTACACCTTC; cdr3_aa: CASSPRTGGPYYGYTF
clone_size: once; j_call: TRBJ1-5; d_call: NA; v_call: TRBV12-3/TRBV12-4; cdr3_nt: TGTGCCAGCAGTTTAGCAGAGCCCAATCAGCCCCAGCATTTT; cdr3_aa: CASSLAEPNQPQHF
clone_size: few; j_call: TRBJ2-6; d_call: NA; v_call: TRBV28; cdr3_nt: TGTGCCAGCAGTTTACTGGCAGTCTCTGGGGCCAACGTCCTGACTTTC; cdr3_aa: CASSLLAVSGANVLTF
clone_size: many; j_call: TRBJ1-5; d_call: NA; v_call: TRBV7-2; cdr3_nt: TGTGCCAGCAGCTTAAGTTCTAGCAATCAGCCCCAGCATTTT; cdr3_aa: CASSLSSSNQPQHF
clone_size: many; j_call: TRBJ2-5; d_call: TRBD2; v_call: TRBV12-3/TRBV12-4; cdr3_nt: TGTGCCAGCAGTTTAAATGGGGAGGGAACAGAGACCCAGTACTTC; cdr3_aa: CASSLNGEGTETQYF
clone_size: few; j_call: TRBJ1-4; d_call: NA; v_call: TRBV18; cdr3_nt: TGTGCCAGCTCGGCACAGATTAATGAAAAACTGTTTTTT; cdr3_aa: CASSAQINEKLFF
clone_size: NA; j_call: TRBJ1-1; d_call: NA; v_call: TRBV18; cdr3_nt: TGTGCCAGCTCCCGGAATGTGGGTACCACTGAAGCTTTCTTT; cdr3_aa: CASSRNVGTTEAFF
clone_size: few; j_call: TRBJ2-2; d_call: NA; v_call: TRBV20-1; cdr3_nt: TGCAGTGCTAGAGCTTTGGGCACCGGGGAGCTGTTTTTT; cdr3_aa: CSARALGTGELFF
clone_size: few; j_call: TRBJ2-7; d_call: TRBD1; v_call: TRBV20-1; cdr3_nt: TGCAGTGCTCAACAGGGGAACGACGAGCAGTACTTC; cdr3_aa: CSAQQGNDEQYF
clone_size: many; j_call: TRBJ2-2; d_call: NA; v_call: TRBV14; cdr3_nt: TGTGCCAGCAGCCGATTTGCGGGCGCCGGGGAGCTGTTTTTT; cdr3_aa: CASSRFAGAGELFF
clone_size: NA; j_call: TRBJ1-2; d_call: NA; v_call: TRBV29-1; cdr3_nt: TGCAGCGTTGCGATTAACTATGGCTACACCTTC; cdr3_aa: CSVAINYGYTF
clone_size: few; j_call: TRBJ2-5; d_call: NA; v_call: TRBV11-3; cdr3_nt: TGTGCCAGCAGCTCCTCGGGACCCGCCTTGGAGACCCAGTACTTC; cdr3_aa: CASSSSGPALETQYF
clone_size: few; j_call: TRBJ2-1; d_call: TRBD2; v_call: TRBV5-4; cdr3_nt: TGTGCCAGCAGCTTGTCTAGCGGGCCCACCAATGAGCAGTTCTTC; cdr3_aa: CASSLSSGPTNEQFF
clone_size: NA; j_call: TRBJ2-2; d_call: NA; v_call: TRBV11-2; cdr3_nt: TGTGCCAGCAGCCACAGGAGCGTCATGACCGGGGAGCTGTTTTTT; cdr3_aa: CASSHRSVMTGELFF
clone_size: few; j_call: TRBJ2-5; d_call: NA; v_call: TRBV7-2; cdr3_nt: TGTGCCAGCAGCTTAAGAGTGCTAGCGCCCCAAGAGACCCAGTACTTC; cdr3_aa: CASSLRVLAPQETQYF
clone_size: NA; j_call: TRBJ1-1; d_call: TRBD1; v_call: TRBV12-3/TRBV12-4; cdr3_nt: TGTGCCAGCAGGGGGACAGGGTGGAACACTGAAGCTTTCTTT; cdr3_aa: CASRGTGWNTEAFF
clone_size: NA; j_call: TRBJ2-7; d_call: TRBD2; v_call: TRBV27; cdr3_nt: TGTGCCAGCAGTTTTTTAGCGGGAGTGACCTACGAGCAGTACTTC; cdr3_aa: CASSFLAGVTYEQYF
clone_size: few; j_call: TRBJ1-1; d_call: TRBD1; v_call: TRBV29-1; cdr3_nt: TGCAGCGGGCATCAGGGGGTAGGGACTGAAGCTTTCTTT; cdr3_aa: CSGHQGVGTEAFF
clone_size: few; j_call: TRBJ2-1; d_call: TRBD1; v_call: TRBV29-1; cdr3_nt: TGCAGCGCCCGACAGGGGTCCAGCTCCTACAATGAGCAGTTCTTC; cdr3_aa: CSARQGSSSYNEQFF
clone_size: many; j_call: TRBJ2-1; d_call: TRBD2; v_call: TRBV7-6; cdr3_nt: TGTGCCAGCAGCTCCGGACTAGCGGGGAGCTCCTACAATGAGCAGTTCTTC; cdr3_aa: CASSSGLAGSSYNEQFF
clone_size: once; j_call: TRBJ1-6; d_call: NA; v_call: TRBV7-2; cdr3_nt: TGTGCCAGCAGCTTAGAGCCAGGAACATACTCACCCCTCCACTTT; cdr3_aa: CASSLEPGTYSPLHF
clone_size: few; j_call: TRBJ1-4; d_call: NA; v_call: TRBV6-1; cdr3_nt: TGTGCCAGCGAGGCCAGGGATACTAATGAAAAACTGTTTTTT; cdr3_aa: CASEARDTNEKLFF
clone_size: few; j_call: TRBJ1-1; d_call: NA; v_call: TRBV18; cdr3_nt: TGTGCCAGCTCACCACCGCACCCGGGGACTGAAGCTTTCTTT; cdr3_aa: CASSPPHPGTEAFF
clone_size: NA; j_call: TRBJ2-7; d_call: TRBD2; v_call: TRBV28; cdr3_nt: TGTGCCAGCAGTCCCCCCCCAGGCGGGAGGTCCTACGAGCAGTACTTC; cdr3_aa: CASSPPPGGRSYEQYF
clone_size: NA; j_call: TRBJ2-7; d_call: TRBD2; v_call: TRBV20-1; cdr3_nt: TGCAGTGCTAGTAAGGCCGGGACTAGCTTTAGCAAAGAGCAGTACTTC; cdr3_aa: CSASKAGTSFSKEQYF
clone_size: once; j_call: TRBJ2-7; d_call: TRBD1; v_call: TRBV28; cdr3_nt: TGTGCCAGCAGCACACCCGGGACAGGGACCGAGCAGTACTTC; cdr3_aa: CASSTPGTGTEQYF
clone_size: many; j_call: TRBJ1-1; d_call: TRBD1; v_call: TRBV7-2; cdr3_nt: TGTGCCAGCAGCCGGGACAGGGGTCACACTGAAGCTTTCTTT; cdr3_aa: CASSRDRGHTEAFF
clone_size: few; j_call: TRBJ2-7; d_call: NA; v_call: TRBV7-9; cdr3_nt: TGTGCCAGCACCCCGGCGACAGAACTTTCCTACGAGCAGTACTTC; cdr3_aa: CASTPATELSYEQYF
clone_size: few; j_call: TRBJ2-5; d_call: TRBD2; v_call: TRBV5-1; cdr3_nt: TGCGCCAGCAGCTTGCTTAGCGGGATCCAAGAGACCCAGTACTTC; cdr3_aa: CASSLLSGIQETQYF
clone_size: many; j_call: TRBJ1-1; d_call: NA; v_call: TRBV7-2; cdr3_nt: TGTGCCAGCACTCCCGGGACCACCATGAACACTGAAGCTTTCTTT; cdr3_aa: CASTPGTTMNTEAFF
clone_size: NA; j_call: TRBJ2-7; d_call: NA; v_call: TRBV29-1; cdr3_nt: TGCAGCGCGGGACAATCCTACGAGCAGTACTTC; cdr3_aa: CSAGQSYEQYF
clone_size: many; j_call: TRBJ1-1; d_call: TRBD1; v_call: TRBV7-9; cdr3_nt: TGTGCCAGCAGCTTTCCTCAGGGGGCTTCGATGGACACTGAAGCTTTCTTT; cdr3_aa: CASSFPQGASMDTEAFF
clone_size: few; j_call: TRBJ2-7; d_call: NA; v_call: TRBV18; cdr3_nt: TGTGCCAGCTCACCACTTCGACAGGACTACGAGCAGTACTTC; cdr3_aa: CASSPLRQDYEQYF
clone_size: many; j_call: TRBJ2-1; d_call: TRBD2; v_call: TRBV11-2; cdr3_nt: TGTGCCAGCAGCCCCCCGGGACTAGCGGGAAACAATGAGCAGTTCTTC; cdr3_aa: CASSPPGLAGNNEQFF
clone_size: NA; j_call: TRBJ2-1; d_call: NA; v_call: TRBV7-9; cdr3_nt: TGTGCCAGCAGCCAGGGGTGGGGCGCAGGCAATGAGCAGTTCTTC; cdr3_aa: CASSQGWGAGNEQFF
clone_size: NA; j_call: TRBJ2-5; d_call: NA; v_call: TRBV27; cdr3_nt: TGTGCCAGCAGCTTACAGGGACAAACACGAGGAGAGACCCAGTACTTC; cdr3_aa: CASSLQGQTRGETQYF
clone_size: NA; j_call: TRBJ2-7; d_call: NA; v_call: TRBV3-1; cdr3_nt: TGTGCCAGCAGCCAGCGGCGTTACGAGCAGTACTTC; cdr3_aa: CASSQRRYEQYF
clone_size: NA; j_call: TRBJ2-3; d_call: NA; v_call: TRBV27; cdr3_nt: TGTGCCAGCAGTTTAGGTTGGCGGACGGGCTTCACAGATACGCAGTATTTT; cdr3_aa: CASSLGWRTGFTDTQYF